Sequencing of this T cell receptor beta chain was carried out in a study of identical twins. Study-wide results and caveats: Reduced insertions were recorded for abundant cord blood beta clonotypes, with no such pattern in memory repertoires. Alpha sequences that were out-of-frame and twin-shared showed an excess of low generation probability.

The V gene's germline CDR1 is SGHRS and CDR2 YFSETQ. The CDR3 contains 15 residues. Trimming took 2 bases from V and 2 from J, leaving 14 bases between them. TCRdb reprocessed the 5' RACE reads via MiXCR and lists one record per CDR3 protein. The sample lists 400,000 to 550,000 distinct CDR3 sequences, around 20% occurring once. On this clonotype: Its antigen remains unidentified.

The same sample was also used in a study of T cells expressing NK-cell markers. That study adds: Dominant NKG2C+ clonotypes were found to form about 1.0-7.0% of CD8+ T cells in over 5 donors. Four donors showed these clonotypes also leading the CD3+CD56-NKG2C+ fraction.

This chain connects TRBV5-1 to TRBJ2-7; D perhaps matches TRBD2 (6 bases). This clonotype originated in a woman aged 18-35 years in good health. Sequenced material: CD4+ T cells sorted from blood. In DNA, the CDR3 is TGCGCCAGCAGCTTAGGGATAGCGGACACCTACGAGCAGTACTTC. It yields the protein CASSLGIADTYEQYF.